The present T cell receptor beta chain was sequenced within a study of T cells expressing NK-cell markers. Looking at the study overall: Eight donors were sequenced, seven testing HCMV-seropositive and one testing seronegative. Study-wide points: NKG2C+ dominant clonotypes from over five donors made up roughly 1.0-8% of CD8+ T cells. The same clonotypes also predominated in the CD3+CD56-NKG2C+ fraction of several donors.

A remark on this clonotype: Its antigen is not identified.

It was by 5'RACE template switching with UMIs that TCR beta cDNA was made. TCRdb re-called the 5' RACE reads and gives one entry per CDR3 protein, without DNA. The table for this sample gives 400,000 to 550,000 distinct CDR3 sequences. Sequenced: blood T cells: a sorted CD56 or NKG2C T cell subset, CD4+ or CD8+ T cells, or bulk PBMC T cells (not recorded which). The source is a woman between 18 and 69 years old in good health.

The CDR3 sequence: CSASPGTSGIETQYF. The rearrangement joins TRBV20-1 to TRBJ2-5; as DNA is missing, the TRBD2 call by TCRdb cannot be tested. The CDR3 runs 15 residues. Germline loops: CDR1 DFQATT, CDR2 SNEGSKA (reference sequence).